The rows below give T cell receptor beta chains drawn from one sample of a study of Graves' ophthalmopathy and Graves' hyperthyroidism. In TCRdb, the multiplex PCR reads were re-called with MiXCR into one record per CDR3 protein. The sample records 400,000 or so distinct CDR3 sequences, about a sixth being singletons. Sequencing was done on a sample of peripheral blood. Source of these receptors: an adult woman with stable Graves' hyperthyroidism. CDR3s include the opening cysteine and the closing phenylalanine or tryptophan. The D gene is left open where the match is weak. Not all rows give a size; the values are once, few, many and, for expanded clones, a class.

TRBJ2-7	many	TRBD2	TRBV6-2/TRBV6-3	TGTGCCAGCAGTTTCGGACTAGCCCCTTTGGGGCAGTACTTC	CASSFGLAPLGQYF
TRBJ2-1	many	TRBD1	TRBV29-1	TGCAGCGTTTTCCTCCCGGGACAGGGTCCCAGCGGGACGTTAAATGAGCAGTTCTTC	CSVFLPGQGPSGTLNEQFF
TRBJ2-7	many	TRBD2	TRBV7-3	TGTGCCAGCAGCCTTGGGACTAGCAGCCACGAGCAGTACTTC	CASSLGTSSHEQYF
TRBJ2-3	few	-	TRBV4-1	TGCGCCAGCAGACCGGCTAACACAGATACGCAGTATTTT	CASRPANTDTQYF
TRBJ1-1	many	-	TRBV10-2	TGCGCCAGCAGTGATCAGTGGGGAACTGAAGCTTTCTTT	CASSDQWGTEAFF
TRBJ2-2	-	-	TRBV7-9	TGTGCCAGCAGCTTATCGTTTAGAAACACCGGGGAGCTGTTTTTT	CASSLSFRNTGELFF
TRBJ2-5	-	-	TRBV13	TGTGCCAGCAGCCGGCCGGAGACACTTAAAGAGACCCAGTACTTC	CASSRPETLKETQYF
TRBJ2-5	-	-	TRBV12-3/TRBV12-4	TGTGCCAGCAGTTTGGGGGGCGAAAAGACCCAGTACTTC	CASSLGGEKTQYF
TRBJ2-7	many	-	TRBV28	TGTGCCAGCAACTCAAATACCTACGAGCAGTACTTC	CASNSNTYEQYF
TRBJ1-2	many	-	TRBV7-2	TGTGCCAGCATCTCCAGCCCGGGGAACTATGGCTACACCTTC	CASISSPGNYGYTF
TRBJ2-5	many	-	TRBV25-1	TGTGCCAGCAGTGAATTAGGGTCGTCTAGGGCCCCGCAAGAGACCCAGTACTTC	CASSELGSSRAPQETQYF